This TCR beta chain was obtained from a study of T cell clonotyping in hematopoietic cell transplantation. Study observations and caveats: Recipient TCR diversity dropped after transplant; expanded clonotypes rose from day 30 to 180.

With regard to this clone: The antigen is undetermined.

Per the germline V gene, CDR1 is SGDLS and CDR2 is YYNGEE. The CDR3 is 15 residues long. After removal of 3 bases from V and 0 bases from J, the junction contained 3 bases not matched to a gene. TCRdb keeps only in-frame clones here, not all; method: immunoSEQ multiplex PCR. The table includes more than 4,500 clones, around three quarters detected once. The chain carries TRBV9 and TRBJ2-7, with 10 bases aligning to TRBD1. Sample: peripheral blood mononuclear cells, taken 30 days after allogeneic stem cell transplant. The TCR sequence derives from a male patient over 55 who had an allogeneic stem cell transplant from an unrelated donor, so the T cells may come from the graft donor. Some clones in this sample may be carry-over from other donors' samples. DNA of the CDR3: TGTGCCAGCAGCGCCGGGACAGGGGCCTCCTACGAGCAGTACTTC. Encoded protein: CASSAGTGASYEQYF.